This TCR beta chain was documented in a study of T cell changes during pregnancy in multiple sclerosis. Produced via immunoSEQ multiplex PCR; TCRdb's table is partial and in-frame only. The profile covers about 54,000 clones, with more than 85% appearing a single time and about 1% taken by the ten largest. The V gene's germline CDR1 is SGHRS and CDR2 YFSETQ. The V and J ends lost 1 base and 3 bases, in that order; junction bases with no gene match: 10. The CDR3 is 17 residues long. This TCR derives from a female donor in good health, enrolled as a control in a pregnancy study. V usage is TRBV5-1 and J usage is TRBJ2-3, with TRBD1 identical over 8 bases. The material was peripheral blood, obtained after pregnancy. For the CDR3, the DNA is TGCGCCAGCAGCTTGCCGACAGGGGAGGATGGGACAGATACGCAGTATTTT. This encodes CASSLPTGEDGTDTQYF.